The clone carrying this T cell receptor (beta chain) has at least ten counts. The data were obtained in a study of spatial heterogeneity in lung cancer. Study background: PBMC collected at follow-up were sequenced when available, a median of approximately two years after resection.

All TCR cDNA molecules were individually tagged with a unique molecular identifier. MiXCR was run by TCRdb on the 5' RACE reads, yielding one entry per CDR3 protein. The table shows about 25,000 distinct CDR3 sequences, with roughly 6% occurring only once. CDR3 length: 15 residues. V dropped 0 bases and J dropped 0 bases, with 8 bases sitting between them. The germline gives CDR1 SGHTA, CDR2 FQGTGA. As for time point: blood at routine non-recurrence follow-up after resection. Without sorting, whole RNA was sequenced from tumor, nontumor lung or frozen PBMC. The chain employs TRBV7-3 and TRBJ2-5, with D possibly TRBD2 on 7 matching bases. The sequences come from PBMCs, collected at follow-up. This receptor was taken from a male donor with early-stage non-small cell lung cancer. The CDR3, as DNA: TGTGCCAGCAGCTTAACGGGGGGGCACCAAGAGACCCAGTACTTC. It translates to CASSLTGGHQETQYF.